Listed below are T cell receptor beta chains from one sample, sequenced in a study of T cells in Graves' hyperthyroidism and ophthalmopathy. TCRdb recomputed calls from the multiplex PCR reads with MiXCR, one row per CDR3 protein. The sample consists of about 380,000 distinct CDR3 sequences, about 14% of them appearing once. The sequenced sample was blood. Receptors originate from a woman younger than 45 with Graves' ophthalmopathy. Both conserved end residues are part of each CDR3. The D gene is left open where the match is weak. Clone size appears in some rows only: once, few, many, or a class for an expanded clone.

. TRBJ2-5 . TRBV5-5 TGTGCCAGCAGCACTTCCGGGACACTCGTAGAGACCCAGTACTTC CASSTSGTLVETQYF
many TRBJ2-3 . TRBV28 TGTGCCAGCAGTATTCGGGGGAGGTATGATACGCAGTATTTT CASSIRGRYDTQYF
many TRBJ2-2 . TRBV7-2 TGTGCCAGCAGAAGGTTGGGATTTGCGGGGAAGAACACCGGGGAGCTGTTTTTT CASRRLGFAGKNTGELFF
. TRBJ2-3 TRBD2 TRBV27 TGTGCCAGCAAGAGTAGCGGGGGAGATACGCAGTATTTT CASKSSGGDTQYF
. TRBJ2-5 . TRBV29-1 TGCAGCGTCCTCCACCCGACCCAAGAGACCCAGTACTTC CSVLHPTQETQYF
many TRBJ1-6 TRBD1 TRBV11-3 TGTGCCAGCAGCATAGGAGACAGGGGTTATTCACCCCTCCACTTT CASSIGDRGYSPLHF
many TRBJ1-5 . TRBV7-2 TGTGCCAGCAGCTTAATCGGGGATAATCAGCCCCAGCATTTT CASSLIGDNQPQHF
many TRBJ2-3 . TRBV7-9 TGTGCCAGCAGCTTTAGCGGACAGCTCAGCACAGATACGCAGTATTTT CASSFSGQLSTDTQYF
many TRBJ2-7 TRBD2 TRBV4-1 TGCGCCAGCAGCCAAGCGGCGGGGGGCACCTACGAGCAGTACTTC CASSQAAGGTYEQYF
few TRBJ1-3 TRBD1 TRBV30 TGTGCCTGGAAACCGGGACAGGGATCTGGAAACACCATATATTTT CAWKPGQGSGNTIYF
many TRBJ2-3 . TRBV2 TGTGCCAGTCCAGGGCGGGATACGCAGTATTTT CASPGRDTQYF
. TRBJ1-3 TRBD1 TRBV9 TGTGCCAGCAGCGTCGGGACAGTTGGGAACACCATATATTTT CASSVGTVGNTIYF
. TRBJ2-1 TRBD2 TRBV3-1 TGTGCCAGCAGCACAGGGACTAGCGGGGGGACCCCCAGCGGTGAGCAGTTCTTC CASSTGTSGGTPSGEQFF
many TRBJ2-5 TRBD1 TRBV2 TGTGCCAGCCGGGACAGGGCCGGGGAGACCCAGTACTTC CASRDRAGETQYF
few TRBJ1-4 . TRBV6-6 TGTGCCAGCAGTTACTCGGTCAGGGATAATGAAAAACTGTTTTTT CASSYSVRDNEKLFF
many TRBJ1-1 . TRBV7-2 TGTGCCAGCAGCTTATCTCCCGGCGGCAGGAACACTGAAGCTTTCTTT CASSLSPGGRNTEAFF
. TRBJ2-2 TRBD2 TRBV9 TGTGCCAGCAGCGGTAGCGGGGGGCGCACCGGGGAGCTGTTTTTT CASSGSGGRTGELFF
many TRBJ2-7 TRBD1 TRBV5-4 TGTGCCAGCAGCTTGGAGGGGGCCGATCAAGACGAGCAGTACTTC CASSLEGADQDEQYF
many TRBJ2-3 TRBD2 TRBV20-1 TGCAGTGCTAACAACCCCTGGACTAGGGCCCAGCGGGCCGGCCACACAGATACGCAGTATTTT CSANNPWTRAQRAGHTDTQYF
few TRBJ2-2 . TRBV12-3/TRBV12-4 TGTGCCAGCAGTTTATACTCTACTGTCGAGCTGTTTTTT CASSLYSTVELFF
. TRBJ2-2 . TRBV6-1 TGTGCCAGCAGTCCCCAGGGTGATATTGACGGGGAGCTGTTTTTT CASSPQGDIDGELFF
many TRBJ2-3 . TRBV10-1 TGCGCCAGCAGCCCCGGGCTCGAGAACACAGATACGCAGTATTTT CASSPGLENTDTQYF
few TRBJ1-3 . TRBV10-3 TGTGCCATCAGTGAGTCGATCGCACGGGCCTCTGGAAACACCATATATTTT CAISESIARASGNTIYF
many TRBJ2-1 . TRBV30 TGTGCCTGGAGTACCACCTCCAATGAGCAGTTCTTC CAWSTTSNEQFF
many TRBJ1-5 TRBD1 TRBV20-1 TGCAGTGCTAGAGATCCACTGGACAGGCGCAATCAGCCCCAGCATTTT CSARDPLDRRNQPQHF
many TRBJ2-2 TRBD1 TRBV18 TGTGCCAGCTCACCATCCGGACAGGCCCCCGGGGAGCTGTTTTTT CASSPSGQAPGELFF
many TRBJ2-5 . TRBV13 TGTGCCAGCAGCTTAGAGCAGGGTCCTGGAGGAGAGACCCAGTACTTC CASSLEQGPGGETQYF
. TRBJ2-5 . TRBV11-1 TGTGCCAGCAGCGGACGGGACTACCAAGAGACCCAGTACTTC CASSGRDYQETQYF
many TRBJ2-7 TRBD1 TRBV27 TGTGCCAGCAGTTTAAGGCGGGGACAGGGTCTTCTAAAACCGTACGAGCAGTACTTC CASSLRRGQGLLKPYEQYF
few TRBJ1-5 TRBD1 TRBV6-1 TGTGCCAGCAGTTTAGGACAGGGGGTCCCCAGTCATTATAGCAATCAGCCCCAGCATTTT CASSLGQGVPSHYSNQPQHF
many TRBJ2-7 . TRBV18 TGTGCCAGCTCACCCCACGAGCTGTACGAGCAGTACTTC CASSPHELYEQYF
many TRBJ1-4 . TRBV3-1 TGTGCCAGCAGCCAAGCCATCTCTGGGGGTGAAAAACTGTTTTTT CASSQAISGGEKLFF
. TRBJ2-1 . TRBV2 TGTGCCAGCAGTGCCAGACCTTACAATGAGCAGTTCTTC CASSARPYNEQFF
. TRBJ2-6 TRBD1 TRBV4-1 TGCGCCAGCAGACTTATCGGGGGACAGGTATCCTCTGGGGCCAACGTCCTGACTTTC CASRLIGGQVSSGANVLTF
. TRBJ2-1 TRBD2 TRBV11-2 TGTGCCAGCAGCTTAGCATTTAGCGGGAGGGTGTTTGAGCAGTTCTTC CASSLAFSGRVFEQFF
many TRBJ2-3 . TRBV20-1 TGCAGTGCTAGAGATGGGGTGGGAGATACGCAGTATTTT CSARDGVGDTQYF
many TRBJ1-3 . TRBV7-9 TGTGCCAGCAGCTTATTTGGCTCCGCCTCTGGAAACACCATATATTTT CASSLFGSASGNTIYF
many TRBJ1-3 . TRBV3-1 TGTGCCAGCAGCCCGACGAAACTCGGAAACACCATATATTTT CASSPTKLGNTIYF
. TRBJ1-2 . TRBV29-1 TGCAGCGCCAGGGTTATCTATGGCTACACCTTC CSARVIYGYTF
many TRBJ1-2 TRBD1 TRBV6-1 TGTGCCAGCAGTGAAGGGACAGGTTTTAACTATGGCTACACCTTC CASSEGTGFNYGYTF
many TRBJ2-5 TRBD2 TRBV30 TGTGCCTGGAGAGAAGGACTAGCGGGGAGAGAGACCCAGTACTTC CAWREGLAGRETQYF
many TRBJ2-7 TRBD1 TRBV11-2 TGTGCCAGCAGCCATGGACAGGGCTTGTACGAGCAGTACTTC CASSHGQGLYEQYF